This T cell receptor beta chain was obtained from a study of shared clonotypes between healthy human individuals. V lost 9 bases, J lost 7 bases, and 12 bases stayed unmatched. Germline assignment: CDR1 SGHRS and CDR2 YFSETQ. The CDR3 runs to 14 residues. The authors split each subset's genomic DNA evenly across several immunoSEQ plates. Using around 180 ng DNA, around 30,000 T cell genomes, the sorted-subset replicate PCRs were run. The method was immunoSEQ multiplex PCR; TCRdb's version includes in-frame clones alone and lacks a portion of them. Of approximately 500,000 clones detected, roughly 95% appear once; the ten largest clones hold about 0.054%. Division of CD4+ cells produced a CD45RA+ naive subset and a CD45RA-negative memory subset. A remark on this clone: Its antigen is undetermined.

Study-wide results and caveats: Relative to their counterparts shared across all four donors, non-shared clonotypes exhibited diminished generation probabilities.

The rearrangement links TRBV5-1 to TRBJ1-4, with 7 bases aligning to TRBD1. Sequencing input: naive CD4+ T cells sorted from blood. Sample subset: CD45RA+ positively selected. The sequence was collected from a woman aged 30 to 39 in good health. DNA of the CDR3: TGCGCCACCCGCCCCCAGGGGGGAGTTGAAAAACTGTTTTTT. This sequence encodes CATRPQGGVEKLFF.